This T cell receptor beta chain was captured in a study of blood T cell repertoires in COVID-19 (dated by TCRdb to about 2020). A note on the overall study: Samples from collaborators originated in the United States, Italy and Spain and spanned both the acute and convalescent phases of COVID-19. The dataset comprised deeply sampled blood TCRbeta repertoires from subjects exposed to, actively infected with, or recovered from COVID-19. HLA class I and class II types, where available, came from metadata supplied by the sample provider rather than from assay-based typing. The sample metadata nearly always contained a de-identified subject ID, COVID-19 status, age in years and sex. The repertoires were made available in a free public database intended to serve as a resource for research on the immune response to SARS-CoV-2. The prospective study material was composed of cDNA or gDNA derived from T cells, B-cell-depleted T cells, or PBMCs. The samples were drawn from the first 160 participants of the ongoing ImmuneRACE study and from 1,254 subjects provided by 6 global collaborators. Overall study results and their limits: How much clinical and demographic metadata was included differed by source and by participant, and the metadata was provided uncurated.

Including the terminal cysteine and phenylalanine, the CDR3 comprises 17 residues. Kept here is only the CDR3 DNA, which spans 51 bases and is read in frame from base 1. Ends trimmed: V by 5 bases, J by 7 bases; bases unmatched to a gene: 13. Sequences MDHEN (CDR1) and SYDVKM (CDR2) are obtained from the germline V gene. Each collaborating institution followed its own protocols to collect whole blood in K2EDTA tubes. Collaborator samples were shipped for TCRbeta analysis as frozen whole blood, isolated PBMCs, or DNA extracted from either sample type. TCRbeta CDR3 regions were amplified from genomic DNA by means of the immunoSEQ Assay, a bias-controlled multiplex PCR. In the paper's pipeline: Within the assay, amplification of reference gene primers was used to estimate how many nucleated cells each sample contained. To quantify the absolute abundance of each unique TCRbeta CDR3 rearrangement, sequence reads were collapsed and filtered. For each sample, productive Simpson clonality was calculated as the square root of Simpson's diversity index across productive rearrangements. What TCRdb holds here is the immuneACCESS table cut down to in-frame rearrangements. Part of the clones is not present; checked against another copy, under half of the missing clones reflect an unresolved V gene, and the others are unexplained. The DNA was the basis for D and trimming; V, J and clone size are from that table. The sample table records roughly 230,000 clones; 88% of these occur just once. Together, the top ten hold about 0.7% of the sample.

As concerns this clone: Its antigen remains undetermined. Base qualities were left out, and no much larger clone turns up one base away.

The sample comprised peripheral blood. The sequence came from a human donor in a cohort sampled during active COVID-19. This receptor chain uses TRBV28 and TRBJ1-6, with TRBD1 matching 8 junction bases. The base sequence is TGTGCCAGCAGTCCCGGCCGGGACAGGTTTCTAAATTCACCCCTCCACTTT. It encodes CASSPGRDRFLNSPLHF.